This is a list of T cell receptor beta chains from one sample in a study of siplizumab effects on memory and regulatory T cells. Only in-frame clones appear in the TCRdb table, and some are missing; sequencing was by immunoSEQ multiplex PCR. The table includes roughly 56,000 clones, 95% to 98% detected once. Source material: naive CD8+ T cells sorted from blood. These TCRs come from a human donor in good health. Both conserved end residues are part of each CDR3. The D gene is left open where the match is weak. Rows may omit the clone size; those that give it use once, few, many or a size class.

J: TRBJ2-3; size: .; D: .; V: TRBV27; CDR3: CASSPLGARRDTQYF; DNA: TGTGCCAGCAGTCCCCTGGGAGCTCGGAGAGATACGCAGTATTTT
J: TRBJ2-4; size: .; D: .; V: TRBV6-5; CDR3: CASSLGGKNIQYF; DNA: TGTGCCAGCAGTTTAGGCGGGAAAAACATTCAGTACTTC
J: TRBJ1-1; size: .; D: .; V: TRBV27; CDR3: CASSLTGDEAFF; DNA: TGTGCCAGCAGTTTAACGGGGGATGAAGCTTTCTTT
J: TRBJ1-4; size: .; D: .; V: TRBV7-9; CDR3: CASSLGPQVNEKLFF; DNA: TGTGCCAGCAGCTTAGGTCCGCAGGTTAATGAAAAACTGTTTTTT
J: TRBJ1-1; size: .; D: .; V: TRBV11-3; CDR3: CASSPRRASSTEAFF; DNA: TGTGCCAGCAGTCCGCGCAGGGCCAGCTCCACTGAAGCTTTCTTT
J: TRBJ1-2; size: .; D: TRBD1; V: TRBV2; CDR3: CASRGTGNYGYTF; DNA: TGTGCCAGCAGAGGGACAGGCAACTATGGCTACACCTTC
J: TRBJ2-7; size: once; D: .; V: TRBV6-6; CDR3: CASSAQGSEQYF; DNA: TGTGCCAGCAGCGCACAGGGTTCCGAGCAGTACTTC
J: TRBJ2-2; size: .; D: TRBD2; V: TRBV29-1; CDR3: CSVGLAGAMAGELFF; DNA: TGCAGCGTTGGGCTAGCGGGAGCTATGGCCGGGGAGCTGTTTTTT
J: TRBJ2-1; size: .; D: TRBD2; V: TRBV19; CDR3: CASSITLAGVGNEQFF; DNA: TGTGCCAGTAGTATAACGCTAGCGGGAGTGGGCAATGAGCAGTTCTTC
J: TRBJ1-1; size: .; D: .; V: TRBV7-8; CDR3: CASSSPYGLNTEAFF; DNA: TGTGCCAGCAGCTCACCGTACGGTCTGAACACTGAAGCTTTCTTT
J: TRBJ2-7; size: .; D: .; V: TRBV5-1; CDR3: CASTEGNTITYEQYF; DNA: TGCGCCAGTACTGAGGGGAATACGATAACGTACGAGCAGTACTTC
J: TRBJ2-7; size: once; D: .; V: TRBV29-1; CDR3: CSVEGTRAEQYF; DNA: TGCAGCGTTGAAGGGACTCGGGCCGAGCAGTACTTC
J: TRBJ2-1; size: .; D: .; V: TRBV30; CDR3: CAWNFVGTEQFF; DNA: TGTGCCTGGAACTTTGTCGGGACTGAGCAGTTCTTC
J: TRBJ1-1; size: .; D: TRBD1; V: TRBV6-5; CDR3: CASSGPGTGYAEAFF; DNA: TGTGCCAGCAGTGGACCCGGGACAGGGTACGCTGAAGCTTTCTTT
J: TRBJ2-5; size: .; D: .; V: TRBV19; CDR3: CASSARGGIETQYF; DNA: TGTGCCAGTAGTGCGAGGGGGGGTATTGAGACCCAGTACTTC